What follows are 25 T cell receptor beta chains derived from one specimen sequenced in a study of regulatory T cells in long-lasting Graves disease. The time point: newly diagnosed GD, antithyroid drugs for less than 3 months. RNA extracted from PBMCs served as the sequencing template. To make TCR beta libraries, researchers used iRepertoire HTBI primers and Arm-PCR of CDR3 regions. TCRdb recomputed calls from the multiplex PCR reads with MiXCR, one row per CDR3 protein. The profile shows around 500,000 distinct CDR3 sequences, roughly 15% of them singletons. These data were also filed under a second study, of T cells in Graves' hyperthyroidism and ophthalmopathy.

The input for sequencing was peripheral blood mononuclear cells (PBMCs), taken at new diagnosis, from a patient treated with antithyroid drugs. These TCRs come from a woman aged 35 to 60 with Graves disease.

The chain recombines TRBV10-3 with TRBJ1-1, with no clear D. Germline values: CDR1 ENHRY, CDR2 SYGVKD. This CDR3 contains 13 residues. Trimming left V 4 bases short and J 1 base short, with 7 bases between. The CDR3 sequence is CAISVVSNTEAFF. As DNA, the CDR3 is TGTGCCATCAGTGTGGTATCGAACACTGAAGCTTTCTTT.

In this sample, this clonotype turned up many times. V is TRBV18 and J is TRBJ2-7; TRBD1 matches 8 bases. After removal of 6 bases from V and 2 bases from J, the junction contained 9 bases not matched to a gene. Germline CDR1 KGHSH, CDR2 LQKENI. The CDR3 runs 15 residues. This chain's CDR3 is CASSPGQGVTYEQYF. The CDR3 nucleotides read TGTGCCAGCTCCCCCGGACAGGGAGTTACCTACGAGCAGTACTTC.

This clonotype has ten or more counts. The chain links TRBV28 to TRBJ1-6, with D unclear. Trimming stripped 5 bases from V and 7 bases from J, with 9 bases between. The CDR3 contains 13 residues. Germline V gene data show CDR1 as MDHEN and CDR2 as SYDVKM. DNA for the CDR3: TGTGCCAGCAGTCCGGACGGGAATTCACCCCTCCACTTT. Protein: CASSPDGNSPLHF.

This clonotype has a count of ten or more. This chain connects TRBV12-3 or TRBV12-4 to TRBJ1-5, with D tentatively TRBD1 (5 bases). The V gene lost 6 bases and the J gene lost 4 bases, with 10 bases spanning the gap. CDR3 size: 13 residues. The DNA of the CDR3 is TGTGCCAGCAGGAGGGACGGTAATCAGCCCCAGCATTTT. This encodes CASRRDGNQPQHF.

This clonotype came up a few times. This chain links TRBV27 with TRBJ2-1; 11 bases match TRBD2. Germline-derived CDR1 and CDR2 are MNHEY and SMNVEV (reference sequence). V lost 7 bases, J lost 2 bases, and 4 bases stayed unmatched. This CDR3 contains 15 residues. The CDR3 reads CASTLAGGTYNEQFF. CDR3 sequence (DNA): TGTGCCAGCACCTTAGCGGGGGGGACCTACAATGAGCAGTTCTTC.

The V gene is TRBV4-1, the J gene TRBJ1-5, with D perhaps TRBD1 (5 bases). This CDR3 has 15 residues. The germline V gene encodes CDR1 MGHRA and CDR2 YSYEKL. V was cut by 1 base and J by 1 base, with 8 bases left in between. CDR3 protein: CASSQGTQSNQPQHF. For the CDR3, the DNA is TGCGCCAGCAGCCAAGGGACACAGAGCAATCAGCCCCAGCATTTT.

This clonotype came up many times. The chain employs TRBV12-3 or TRBV12-4 and TRBJ2-7, with D perhaps TRBD1 or TRBD2 (5 bases each). V dropped 3 bases and J dropped 1 base, with 13 bases sitting between them. The CDR3 runs 15 residues. The DNA for the CDR3 is TGTGCCAGCAGTTTTCGTGGGGACGGTTCCTACGAGCAGTACTTC. Its translation is CASSFRGDGSYEQYF.

This clonotype occurred a few times. J is TRBJ1-5 and V is TRBV19; 9 bases map to TRBD1. Germline V gene sequence: CDR1 LNHDA, CDR2 SQIVND (reference sequence). The CDR3 loop spans 15 amino acids. Unmatched junction bases numbered 3, after V lost 5 bases and J lost 1 base. CDR3 loop: CASSGDRESNQPQHF. CDR3 DNA: TGTGCCAGTAGTGGGGACAGGGAGAGCAATCAGCCCCAGCATTTT.

The table lists this clonotype with many counts. The genes are TRBV6-1 and TRBJ2-3, with TRBD2 as a possible D gene (6 bases). The CDR3 contains 16 residues. CDR1 is MNHNS, CDR2 SASEGT, per germline. Trimming took 9 bases from V and 5 from J, leaving 24 bases between them. CDR3 protein: CASSAFSGWGVDTQYF. DNA of the CDR3: TGTGCCAGTTCAGCATTTAGCGGCTGGGGGGTAGATACGCAGTATTTT.

The chain has TRBV25-1 and TRBJ1-5, with 7 bases lining up with TRBD1. The CDR3 runs 14 residues. V trimming: 4 bases; J trimming: 10 bases; junction bases outside the gene matches: 10. From germline, CDR1 is MGHDK and CDR2 SYGVNS. The CDR3 here is CASSGSGGNLPQHF. In nucleotides, the CDR3 is TGTGCCAGCAGTGGATCAGGGGGAAACCTTCCCCAGCATTTT.

This clonotype was detected many times. The chain carries TRBV12-3 or TRBV12-4 and TRBJ1-3; D is unresolved. This CDR3 is 15 amino acids long. V lost 3 bases and J lost 0, with 9 bases in between. The CDR3: CASSFGIPSGNTIYF. CDR3 nucleotide sequence: TGTGCCAGCAGTTTCGGAATACCCTCTGGAAACACCATATATTTT.

V gene TRBV28 combines with J gene TRBJ1-2; tentative D call: TRBD1 (5 bases). There are 13 residues in the CDR3. Germline V gene data show CDR1 as MDHEN and CDR2 as SYDVKM. V lost 7 bases to trimming and J lost 4 bases, with 13 bases between them. The CDR3 region is CASNNQGPYGYTF. The CDR3 DNA follows: TGTGCCAGCAATAATCAGGGTCCCTATGGCTACACCTTC.

V gene TRBV7-8 combines with J gene TRBJ1-4, with D uncertain. This CDR3 contains 15 residues. Trimming pared 5 bases from V and 6 bases from J, leaving 16 bases between. Germline V gives CDR1 SGHVS, CDR2 FQNEAQ. CDR3 in amino acids: CASSGQRTTHEKLFF. The CDR3 DNA sequence: TGTGCCAGCAGCGGGCAACGAACGACTCATGAAAAACTGTTTTTT.

This clonotype was observed many times. This sequence joins TRBV18 and TRBJ2-7; D could derive from TRBD1 or TRBD2 (5 bases each). Germline-derived CDR1 and CDR2 are KGHSH and LQKENI. CDR3 length: 13 amino acids. V lost 5 bases and J lost 2, with 10 bases in between. CDR3 sequence (DNA): TGTGCCAGCTCATGGGACCAAACCTACGAGCAGTACTTC. This sequence encodes CASSWDQTYEQYF.

This clonotype has more than one count but fewer than ten. This sequence may be a read error, since a much larger clone differs from it by one base. The CDR3 ends on some other residue instead of the conserved phenylalanine or tryptophan, so this is likely a read error. The rearrangement uses TRBV2 and TRBJ2-7, with no clear D. V was shortened by 3 bases and J by 0 bases, with 15 bases between the two germline ends. The CDR3 is made up of 16 amino acids. CDR1 is SNHLY, CDR2 FYNNEI, per germline. The CDR3 here is CASSEGTGPSSYEQYI. CDR3 nucleotides: TGTGCCAGCAGTGAGGGTACCGGGCCCAGCTCCTACGAGCAGTACATC.

This clonotype was counted at least ten times. The V and J genes are TRBV2 and TRBJ1-1; D perhaps matches TRBD1 (6 bases). Per germline, CDR1 SNHLY and CDR2 FYNNEI. V dropped 6 bases and J dropped 1 base, with 12 bases sitting between them. CDR3 length: 14 amino acids. CDR3 coding DNA: TGTGCCAGCAGCCCGGGACATTCGAACACTGAAGCTTTCTTT. This gives the protein CASSPGHSNTEAFF.

J is TRBJ1-1 and V is TRBV18; D possibly corresponds to TRBD1 (5 bases). V was shortened by 3 bases and J by 4 bases, with 15 bases between the two germline ends. This CDR3 contains 15 residues. Germline V gene lookup returns CDR1 KGHSH and CDR2 LQKENI. The CDR3 reads CASSPSGTRGTEAFF. Here the CDR3 DNA reads TGTGCCAGCTCACCCTCTGGGACGCGGGGCACTGAAGCTTTCTTT.

Worth noting for this clonotype: A much more abundant neighbour one base away suggests this may be a read error. This chain links TRBV28 with TRBJ2-4; possibly TRBD2 for D (5 bases). Trimming took off 4 bases at V and 2 bases at J, with 12 bases between the two ends. This CDR3 comprises 15 residues. Germline CDR1 is MDHEN and CDR2 is SYDVKM. The CDR3 DNA reads TGTGCCAGCAGTTCTGGGGAGTGGACCAAAAACATTCAGTACTTC. Translation gives CASSSGEWTKNIQYF. The full variable domain, its missing parts supplied by reference TRBV28 and TRBJ2-4, is DVKVTQSSRYLVKRTGEKVFLECVQDMDHENMFWYRQDPGLGLRLIYFSYDVKMKEKGDIPEGYSVSREKKERFSLILESASTNQTSMYLCASSSGEWTKNIQYFGAGTRLSVL.

This clonotype was recorded at least ten times. This rearrangement joins TRBV3-1 to TRBJ2-3; maybe TRBD2 (6 bases). The germline gives CDR1 LGHDT, CDR2 YNNKEL (reference sequence). This CDR3 has 15 residues. Trimming cost V 0 bases and J 1 base, with 8 bases left between them. CDR3 region: CASSQEWGGTDTQYF. DNA for the CDR3: TGTGCCAGCAGCCAAGAGTGGGGGGGCACAGATACGCAGTATTTT.

As concerns this clonotype: A much larger clone differs from this one at a single base, so this may be a read error. The rearrangement links TRBV12-3 or TRBV12-4 to TRBJ2-1; D unclear. The CDR3 is 14 amino acids. The CDR3 sequence: CASGLAGQDNEQFF. CDR3 nucleotide sequence: TGTGCCAGCGGTTTAGCTGGTCAAGACAATGAGCAGTTCTTC.

This clonotype was recorded a few times. V usage is TRBV5-1 and J usage is TRBJ2-1; 8 bases are shared with TRBD2. The CDR3 has 15 amino acids. Germline CDR1 is SGHRS and CDR2 is YFSETQ. Unmatched junction bases numbered 8, after V lost 2 bases and J lost 7 bases. CDR3: CASSFRAGAGNEQFF. The CDR3, as DNA: TGCGCCAGCAGCTTTCGAGCGGGGGCGGGGAATGAGCAGTTCTTC.

This clonotype was found many times. Relative to the germline gene, one junction end is altered; a read error may explain this. V gene TRBV5-1 combines with J gene TRBJ1-1, with TRBD1 as a possible D gene (5 bases). This CDR3 is built from 12 residues. Germline lookup yields CDR1 SGHRS and CDR2 YFSETQ. CDR3 amino acids: CASSPGTTEAFF. CDR3 nucleotide sequence: TGTGCCAGCAGCCCCGGGACGACTGAAGCTTTCTTT.

On this clonotype: A much larger clone is a single base away; this may be a read error. V usage is TRBV6-4 and J usage is TRBJ1-1, with TRBD1 matching 7 bases. The length of the CDR3 is 15 residues. Germline V CDR1 and CDR2: MRHNA, SNTAGT. CDR3 sequence (DNA): TGTGCCAGCAGTGACTGGGGACAGCCGAACACTAAAGCTTTCTTT. Amino acid sequence: CASSDWGQPNTKAFF.

This clonotype showed up many times. The V gene is TRBV5-1, the J gene TRBJ1-1, with TRBD1 as a possible D gene (5 bases). Germline lookup yields CDR1 SGHRS and CDR2 YFSETQ. The CDR3 totals 15 residues. Trimming took 4 bases from V and 5 from J, leaving 18 bases between them. In DNA, the CDR3 is TGCGCCAGCAGCCAGGCACCGGGGGATGGGACTGAAGCTTTCTTT. Translation gives CASSQAPGDGTEAFF.

This clonotype was seen more than once but under ten times. The chain combines TRBV28 with TRBJ1-2, with no clear D. The CDR3 loop spans 14 amino acids. In germline, CDR1 is MDHEN, CDR2 SYDVKM. V was shortened by 2 bases and J by 7 bases, with 14 bases between the two germline ends. Written as DNA, the CDR3 is TGTGCCAGCAGTTTAATTTCCACAGCAACTGGCTACACCTTC. Protein product: CASSLISTATGYTF.